This T cell receptor (beta chain) stems from a study of T cells in localized non-small cell lung cancer. Overall study results and limits: The appearance of a median approximately 60 of the top 100 tumor clones was seen in adjacent lung. Heterogeneity remains possible because sequencing was limited to only one tumor region. Longer survival (overall) was linked to higher T cell density in blood.

This clone was recorded once. Its antigen is undetermined. Germline V gives CDR1 SGHTA, CDR2 FQGNSA. The CDR3 extends over 15 amino acids. Trimming shortened V by 5 bases and J by 4 bases, and 14 bases separated the two germline ends. The assay was immunoSEQ multiplex PCR, and TCRdb's table has in-frame clones only and misses some. The table lists approximately 70,000 clones, 75% to 85% of them singletons. V gene TRBV7-2 combines with J gene TRBJ2-2; D remains ambiguous. The source is a man between 40 and 75 years old with stage II lung adenocarcinoma. The specimen comprised PBMCs, sampled before any cancer treatment. In DNA form, the CDR3 reads TGTGCCAGCAGCCAAACGGTGGGTGGCACCGGGGAGCTGTTTTTT. Amino acids: CASSQTVGGTGELFF.